The present T cell receptor beta chain was sequenced within a study of immune cell composition in non-small cell lung cancer. General study results and limits: Squamous carcinomas (around 80%) more often had tumour-associated clones >0.5% than adenocarcinomas (around 33%).

In the case of this clone: What it recognizes is unknown.

Profiled with immunoSEQ multiplex PCR; TCRdb holds only in-frame clones, not every one. The sample has some 9,200 clones; roughly three quarters are singletons. CDR1 and CDR2 (germline): SGDLS, YYNGEE. V lost 0 bases to trimming and J lost 11 bases, with 18 bases between them. The CDR3 is 15 residues long. Sequences were obtained from lung tumor tissue. The TCR originated in a human donor with non-small cell lung cancer. The rearrangement links TRBV9 to TRBJ2-1; D is uncertain. CDR3 in amino acids: CASSVEVVAENQQFF. CDR3 sequence (DNA): TGTGCCAGCAGCGTAGAGGTAGTAGCAGAAAACCAGCAGTTCTTC. The full variable domain, its missing parts supplied by reference TRBV9 and TRBJ2-1, is DSGVTQTPKHLITATGQRVTLRCSPRSGDLSVYWYQQSLDQGLQFLIQYYNGEERAKGNILERFSAQQFPDLHSELNLSSLELGDSALYFCASSVEVVAENQQFFGPGTRLTVL.